This T cell receptor beta chain originates from a study of blood T cell repertoires in COVID-19. As for the study in general: From T cells, B-cell-depleted T cells, or PBMCs came the material, which was cDNA or gDNA.

Authors' data handling: Amplification of reference gene primers was used by the study to estimate nucleated cell counts. Profiling relied on immunoSEQ multiplex PCR, and the TCRdb table lists in-frame clones only, not all of them. V and J calls plus clone size are reproduced from that table; the DNA served to infer D and trimming. Of some 250,000 clones listed, about nine tenths are singletons. Sequenced: peripheral blood. The sequence came from a man aged 60 to 75 with acute or convalescent COVID-19.

Here the CDR3 reads CSVTGGRGGRANTGELFF. CDR3 bases: TGCAGCGTTACAGGGGGTCGCGGCGGGAGAGCGAACACCGGGGAGCTGTTTTTT. The chain combines TRBV29-1 with TRBJ2-2; tentatively, D is TRBD1 (8 bases). V lost 5 bases and J 0 bases, leaving 22 bases between the germline ends. From germline, CDR1 is SQVTM and CDR2 ANQGSEA. This CDR3 region has 18 residues.